This is a list of T cell receptor beta chains from one sample in a study of T cell responses to AZD1222 COVID-19 vaccine. The data were produced by immunoSEQ multiplex PCR, yet TCRdb's version contains in-frame clones alone and is incomplete. The sample carries 50,000 to 75,000 clones, 89% recorded once. The starting material was peripheral blood, obtained 28 days after the second AZD1222 dose. The receptors shown here come from an adult who received the AZD1222 COVID-19 vaccine. The CDR3 runs from the conserved cysteine through the conserved F or W. The D gene is left open where the match is weak. Size values are once, few and many counts, or a class for expanded clones, and some rows have none.

TRBV7-3	TRBJ2-1	TRBD2	NA	TGTGCCAGCAGCTTACTAGCGGCACATGAGCAGTTCTTC	CASSLLAAHEQFF
TRBV9	TRBJ1-1	NA	NA	TGTGCCAGCAGCGTAGCAGGGGTGAACACTGAAGCTTTCTTT	CASSVAGVNTEAFF
TRBV9	TRBJ1-6	NA	NA	TGTGCCAGCAGCGTAGGCAGGGTTAATTCACCCCTCCACTTT	CASSVGRVNSPLHF
TRBV5-4	TRBJ2-3	TRBD2	once	TGTGCCAGCAGCTTGCCCCTAGCGGGGGTTCAGGGTACGCAGTATTTT	CASSLPLAGVQGTQYF
TRBV7-2	TRBJ2-3	NA	NA	TGTGCCAGCGGGCGGCCACCTGGCACAGATACGCAGTATTTT	CASGRPPGTDTQYF
TRBV5-4	TRBJ2-7	NA	NA	TGTGCCAGCAGCTTGGAGGCAAAGCAGTACTTC	CASSLEAKQYF
TRBV4-3	TRBJ1-5	NA	NA	TGCGCCAGCAGCCAAGGAGTCGGCAGTCAGCCCCAGCATTTT	CASSQGVGSQPQHF
TRBV12-3/TRBV12-4	TRBJ1-2	NA	NA	TGTGCCAGCAGCCGGGGATTTGGCTACACCTTC	CASSRGFGYTF
TRBV5-4	TRBJ2-1	TRBD2	NA	TGTGCCAGCAGCTTGCGGACTAGCGGGAGGAGTGATGAGCAGTTCTTC	CASSLRTSGRSDEQFF
TRBV19	TRBJ2-1	TRBD2	NA	TGTGCCAGTAGTATCAGGACTAGCGGGGGGTTGGAGCAGTTCTTC	CASSIRTSGGLEQFF
TRBV11-2	TRBJ2-2	NA	NA	TGTGCCAGCAGCTTAGTCCCTTCCGGGCGCACCGGGGAGCTGTTTTTT	CASSLVPSGRTGELFF
TRBV11-2	TRBJ2-7	NA	NA	TGTGCCAGCAGTTCGAGGGGTTCTGTTTCCTACGAGCAGTACTTC	CASSSRGSVSYEQYF
TRBV23-1	TRBJ2-7	NA	NA	TGCGCCAGCCTTCTTTCCGGCTACGAGCAGTACTTC	CASLLSGYEQYF
TRBV6-5	TRBJ1-1	NA	NA	TGTGCCAGCAGTTACACCCGACAGAGGAACACTGAAGCTTTCTTT	CASSYTRQRNTEAFF
TRBV6-2/TRBV6-3	TRBJ1-5	NA	NA	TGTGCCAGCAGCCCACATCACTCTTCACAGCCCCAGCATTTT	CASSPHHSSQPQHF
TRBV13	TRBJ2-2	NA	NA	TGTGCCAGCAGACAGGATTCCTTATACACCGGGGAGCTGTTTTTT	CASRQDSLYTGELFF
TRBV7-2	TRBJ1-2	TRBD1	NA	TGTGCCAGCAGCTTAGCGGGACAGGGCCACTATGGCTACACCTTC	CASSLAGQGHYGYTF
TRBV24-1	TRBJ2-5	NA	NA	TGTGCCACCAGTCAGAGATCTCAAGAGACCCAGTACTTC	CATSQRSQETQYF
TRBV27	TRBJ2-1	TRBD2	once	TGTGCCAGCAGTTTCAGGATCTCGCGGGAGGGCCATGTGAATGAGCAGTTCTTC	CASSFRISREGHVNEQFF
TRBV5-1	TRBJ1-5	NA	NA	TGCGCCAGCAGCCCCAACCAGGGGAATCAGCCCCAGCATTTT	CASSPNQGNQPQHF
TRBV19	TRBJ1-2	TRBD1	NA	TGTGCCAGTAGGACCAGGACAGGGGCCGGCTATGGCTACACCTTC	CASRTRTGAGYGYTF
TRBV6-1	TRBJ1-5	TRBD1	NA	TGTGCCAGCAGTGGACAGGGCGACCTCGGAAGCAATCAGCCCCAGCATTTT	CASSGQGDLGSNQPQHF
TRBV7-8	TRBJ2-7	NA	NA	TGTGCCAGCAGCTTTGAAGGATCAACTTCCTACGAGCAGTACTTC	CASSFEGSTSYEQYF
TRBV29-1	TRBJ2-2	TRBD1	NA	TGCAGCGTTGAAGTGGCGGGACAGGGAGCAGGGGAGCTGTTTTTT	CSVEVAGQGAGELFF
TRBV19	TRBJ1-2	NA	NA	TGTGCCAGCTGGACAGTGAACTATGGCTACACCTTC	CASWTVNYGYTF
TRBV19	TRBJ1-5	NA	NA	TGTGCCAGTAGTATCCGCTATAGCAATCAGCCCCAGCATTTT	CASSIRYSNQPQHF
TRBV19	TRBJ2-7	TRBD2	NA	TGTGCCACTCTTGGGCGGGGGAACTACGAGCAGTACTTC	CATLGRGNYEQYF
TRBV19	TRBJ1-5	NA	once	TGTGCCACGACAGATAGCAATCAGCCCCAGCATTTT	CATTDSNQPQHF
TRBV12-3/TRBV12-4	TRBJ1-1	NA	NA	TGTGCCAGCGAACTTTCGTGGAACACTGAAGCTTTCTTT	CASELSWNTEAFF
TRBV9	TRBJ1-3	TRBD1	NA	TGTGCCAGCAGCCCTTCGGGACAGGGTATTCCTGGAAACACCATATATTTT	CASSPSGQGIPGNTIYF
TRBV4-3	TRBJ1-5	NA	NA	TGCGCCAGCAGCCAAGATGGGGGTTTGAGCAATCAGCCCCAGCATTTT	CASSQDGGLSNQPQHF
TRBV10-1	TRBJ2-3	NA	once	TGCGCCAGCAGTGAAGGGCGGGGAGGTCTAGCAGATACGCAGTATTTT	CASSEGRGGLADTQYF
TRBV7-2	TRBJ2-7	NA	NA	TGTGCCAGCACCCGGAGCTCCGGAGGTGAGCAGTACTTC	CASTRSSGGEQYF
TRBV12-5	TRBJ2-5	NA	NA	TGTGCTAGTGGCAAGGGGGGCAGACAAGAGACCCAGTACTTC	CASGKGGRQETQYF
TRBV6-2/TRBV6-3	TRBJ2-6	NA	NA	TGTGCCAGCAGTTACTCGTCGCAGGGGGACTTTCCCTCTGGGGCCAACGTCCTGACTTTC	CASSYSSQGDFPSGANVLTF
TRBV19	TRBJ1-1	TRBD1	few	TGTGCCAGTAGTGGCACAGGGAGGGGGCGCGGAGACACTGAAGCTTTCTTT	CASSGTGRGRGDTEAFF
TRBV11-3	TRBJ1-1	NA	NA	TGTGCCAGCAGCCTAGGGGGGAACACTGAAGCTTTCTTT	CASSLGGNTEAFF
TRBV5-1	TRBJ1-3	NA	NA	TGCGCCAGCAGCTTGGCCTCGGCCACGGGCCCTGGAAACACCATATATTTT	CASSLASATGPGNTIYF
TRBV7-9	TRBJ1-3	NA	NA	TGTGCCAGCAGCCCGAGCCCGGGAAGTGGAAACACCATATATTTT	CASSPSPGSGNTIYF
TRBV18	TRBJ1-6	TRBD1	NA	TGTGCCAGCTCACGGGACAGCCTTTCACCCCTCCACTTT	CASSRDSLSPLHF
TRBV6-5	TRBJ2-3	NA	NA	TGTGCCAGCAGTTATTCCCCGGTGCCAGATACGCAGTATTTT	CASSYSPVPDTQYF
TRBV7-2	TRBJ2-7	TRBD2	NA	TGTGCCAGCAGCTTTCCCCTAGCGGGAGTCCCCTCCTACGAGCAGTACTTC	CASSFPLAGVPSYEQYF
TRBV5-4	TRBJ2-7	NA	NA	TGTGCCAGCAGCTTGGAAGTAACTTCGGGGGAGCAGTACTTC	CASSLEVTSGEQYF
TRBV4-1	TRBJ2-1	TRBD2	NA	TGCGCCAGCAGCCCGGGACTAGCGGGGTATGAGCAGTTCTTC	CASSPGLAGYEQFF
TRBV6-5	TRBJ1-6	TRBD1	NA	TGTGCCAGCAGTTACGTGACAGGGGCCTCACCCCTCCACTTT	CASSYVTGASPLHF
TRBV18	TRBJ1-5	NA	NA	TGTGCCAGCTCACCTATCGGGAAACAGCCCCAGCATTTT	CASSPIGKQPQHF
TRBV2	TRBJ1-4	NA	NA	TGTGCCAGCAGTCCGGCGGAAGCTAATGAAAAACTGTTTTTT	CASSPAEANEKLFF
TRBV7-7	TRBJ2-6	NA	NA	TGTGCTAGCAGCGCAGCCGGGGCCAACGTCCTGACTTTC	CASSAAGANVLTF
TRBV21-1	TRBJ2-7	NA	NA	TGTGCCAGCAGCAAAAAATGGGAGCCAGGTCCCTCCTACGAGCAGTACTTC	CASSKKWEPGPSYEQYF
TRBV5-1	TRBJ2-5	NA	NA	TGCGCCAGCAGCTTGGAAGTCGTTGGGGGCGGGGAGACCCAGTACTTC	CASSLEVVGGGETQYF